The entry that follows covers one TCR beta chain sequence. Its antigen is not yet known. Base qualities are not provided; no much larger clone lies one nucleotide away. The sample belongs to a study of brain T cells in children with intractable seizures (TCRdb year 2021). Describing the broader study: Resected brain tissue from 50 or so pediatric epilepsy surgery cases was initially screened for immune gene transcripts with a NanoString immunology panel. Most of the 12 selected surgery cases also had pre-surgery blood sequenced, which left four cases with brain tissue only.

As encoded in the germline V gene, CDR1 is MRHNA while CDR2 is SNTAGT. Trimming takes 0 bases from V and 2 bases from J, and the germline ends sit 16 bases apart. Counted from cysteine to phenylalanine, this CDR3 has 18 amino acids. Only the CDR3 DNA stays, 54 bases, in frame from base 1. What the time point label conveys for this sample: resected brain tissue, or blood drawn just prior to surgery. Surgery cases with the highest brain T cell transcript signatures were selected for TCR beta chain sequencing of brain tissue and, where available, blood. Before surgery, the patients had been given at least one anti-epileptic drug. The TCR-sequenced patients were children whose drug-resistant epilepsy was caused by tuberous sclerosis complex, focal cortical dysplasia, Rasmussen encephalitis or hemimegalencephaly. Blood samples were collected immediately before the epilepsy surgery. Bulk genomic DNA was extracted from unsorted brain tissue and whole blood with the Monarch genomic DNA purification kit.

Paper-wide results and their limitations: Because sequencing depth differed between pre- and post-surgery blood, the absence of clones from the pre-surgery sample may reflect undersampling. Viral specificity was inferred solely from CDR3 sequence similarity, and the HCMV serostatus of the patients was not known.

TCR beta chain sequences were generated from genomic DNA using the immunoSEQ assay. Turning to the authors' computational methods: CDR3 sequences that did not begin with the conserved framework cysteine at position 104 were removed by hand. Clonality was calculated as one minus the normalized Shannon's Diversity Index, with values ranging from 0 (maximal diversity) to 1 (oligoclonal). Chi-squared comparison-of-proportions tests were used to check whether the frequency of the same CDR3 differed between samples, for example brain versus blood. Public clonotypes were found by searching immuneACCESS, and the VDJdb browser was used to assess similarity to known antiviral clonotypes. The immuneACCESS repertoire file appears here via TCRdb, limited to in-frame rearrangements. These files lack a portion of the clones; in checked studies, under half of the deficit traces to unresolved V genes, and the cause of the others is not known. V and J calls and clone size are those listed in that table; D and trimming were worked out from the DNA. The sample includes some 64,000 clones, with 95% to 96% observed a single time. 0.3% to 0.45% of the sample lies in the top ten.

This chain joins TRBV6-4 to TRBJ1-4; the D segment could be TRBD1, given 5 matching bases. This TCR came from a boy younger than two with focal cortical dysplasia and intractable seizures. The sequences come from peripheral blood, collected at surgery. The sequence in DNA is TGTGCCAGCAGTGACTCATGGGGGGATAGGGCTACTAATGAAAAACTGTTTTTT. Translated, it reads CASSDSWGDRATNEKLFF.